The rows below give T cell receptor beta chains drawn from one sample of a study of STAT5B mutations in CD4+ large granular lymphocyte leukemia. Sequenced by immunoSEQ multiplex PCR; TCRdb stores in-frame clones only, minus some. The sample has under 40,000 clones, roughly three quarters seen once. Sequences were obtained from CD4+ T cells from blood buffy coats. The origin of the receptors is a human donor in good health. CDR3s include the opening cysteine and the closing phenylalanine or tryptophan. D genes are given only for firm matches. Where a row states a size, it is once, few, many or the class of an expanded clone; other rows omit it.

D: TRBD2; V: TRBV4-3; size: -; J: TRBJ2-2; DNA: TGCGCCAGCAGCCAAGAAAAGGGACTAGCTAACACCGGGGAGCTGTTTTTT; CDR3: CASSQEKGLANTGELFF
D: TRBD2; V: TRBV29-1; size: few; J: TRBJ2-5; DNA: TGCAGCGTTAGGGTGGGGCTAGCGGCTCAAGAGACCCAGTACTTC; CDR3: CSVRVGLAAQETQYF
D: -; V: TRBV7-2; size: few; J: TRBJ1-1; DNA: TGTGCCAGCAGCCCCGCCGGGAACACTGAAGCTTTCTTT; CDR3: CASSPAGNTEAFF
D: -; V: TRBV14; size: -; J: TRBJ1-1; DNA: TGTGCCAGCAGCCAAGATTTGGGGAACACTGAAGCTTTCTTT; CDR3: CASSQDLGNTEAFF
D: TRBD1; V: TRBV6-1; size: -; J: TRBJ2-1; DNA: TGTGCCAGCCGGGACAGATCCTACAATGAGCAGTTCTTC; CDR3: CASRDRSYNEQFF
D: -; V: TRBV7-8; size: -; J: TRBJ2-3; DNA: TGTGCCAGCAGCTCTAGCACAGATACGCAGTATTTT; CDR3: CASSSSTDTQYF
D: -; V: TRBV6-5; size: -; J: TRBJ1-2; DNA: TGTGCCAGCAGTCTCCTGGGGGGGGCGGGCTATGGCTACACCTTC; CDR3: CASSLLGGAGYGYTF
D: -; V: TRBV28; size: few; J: TRBJ2-2; DNA: TGTGCCAGCAGTCCACCGAGGAACACCGGGGAGCTGTTTTTT; CDR3: CASSPPRNTGELFF
D: -; V: TRBV19; size: -; J: TRBJ2-2; DNA: TGTGCCAGTACTAGCGAGGGCCGGGAGCTGTTTTTT; CDR3: CASTSEGRELFF
D: -; V: TRBV6-6; size: few; J: TRBJ1-6; DNA: TGTGCCAGCAGGGACAGTAATTCACCCCTCCACTTT; CDR3: CASRDSNSPLHF
D: TRBD1; V: TRBV6-1; size: -; J: TRBJ1-1; DNA: TGTGCCAGCAGTGAAATCAGGGGGGTAGGGACTGAAGCTTTCTTT; CDR3: CASSEIRGVGTEAFF
D: -; V: TRBV5-1; size: -; J: TRBJ2-3; DNA: TGCGCCAGCAGCTTGGGGCGAGTAGATACGCAGTATTTT; CDR3: CASSLGRVDTQYF
D: -; V: TRBV30; size: -; J: TRBJ2-1; DNA: TGTGCCTGGAGTGATAATGAGCAGTTCTTC; CDR3: CAWSDNEQFF
D: TRBD1; V: TRBV14; size: once; J: TRBJ2-6; DNA: TGTGCCAGCAGCCAAGTGGGGACAGTCACTTCCTCTGGGGCCAACGTCCTGACTTTC; CDR3: CASSQVGTVTSSGANVLTF
D: -; V: TRBV19; size: -; J: TRBJ1-6; DNA: TGTGCCAGTGGGAACAGGGTCTATAATTCACCCCTCCACTTT; CDR3: CASGNRVYNSPLHF
D: -; V: TRBV5-1; size: -; J: TRBJ2-5; DNA: TGCGCCAGCAGCTTGGGAGGCTACCAAGAGACCCAGTACTTC; CDR3: CASSLGGYQETQYF
D: -; V: TRBV30; size: -; J: TRBJ2-2; DNA: TGTGCCTGGAGTGTACTAAGGTCCAGCATTAGTCCCGGGGAGCTGTTTTTT; CDR3: CAWSVLRSSISPGELFF
D: -; V: TRBV28; size: -; J: TRBJ1-5; DNA: TGTGCCAGCAGTTCGGCTGGGAGCAATCAGCCCCAGCATTTT; CDR3: CASSSAGSNQPQHF
D: -; V: TRBV19; size: -; J: TRBJ1-3; DNA: TGTGCCAGTACCAAGACCGGCTCTGGAAACACCATATATTTT; CDR3: CASTKTGSGNTIYF
D: -; V: TRBV5-5; size: -; J: TRBJ1-2; DNA: TGTGCCAGCAGCTTGATGGGTAGGAACTATGGCTACACCTTC; CDR3: CASSLMGRNYGYTF
D: TRBD2; V: TRBV27; size: -; J: TRBJ2-1; DNA: TGTGCCAGCAGTACCCGAAGTAGCGGGAAGGACTACAATGAGCAGTTCTTC; CDR3: CASSTRSSGKDYNEQFF
D: -; V: TRBV19; size: -; J: TRBJ1-2; DNA: TGTGCCAGTAGTTCCCCGGGGAACTATGGCTACACCTTC; CDR3: CASSSPGNYGYTF
D: TRBD2; V: TRBV5-1; size: -; J: TRBJ2-3; DNA: TGCGCCAGCAGCACCGGACTAGCGGGAGGGGGGAGCACAGATACGCAGTATTTT; CDR3: CASSTGLAGGGSTDTQYF
D: -; V: TRBV29-1; size: -; J: TRBJ2-7; DNA: TGCAGCGTTGACGACGGGACCTACGAGCAGTACTTC; CDR3: CSVDDGTYEQYF
D: TRBD2; V: TRBV9; size: -; J: TRBJ2-3; DNA: TGTGCCAGCAGCGTAAGCGGGGATCGGACAGATACGCAGTATTTT; CDR3: CASSVSGDRTDTQYF
D: -; V: TRBV14; size: -; J: TRBJ2-3; DNA: TGTGCCAGCAGCCCGGACTTCCGCACAGATACGCAGTATTTT; CDR3: CASSPDFRTDTQYF
D: -; V: TRBV5-1; size: -; J: TRBJ2-7; DNA: TGCGCCAGCAGCTTGGACCCTCAGGGCATGATCTACGAGCAGTACTTC; CDR3: CASSLDPQGMIYEQYF
D: -; V: TRBV6-5; size: -; J: TRBJ1-2; DNA: TGTGCCAGCTTCCCCGCGGGACCCGGGCTTGGCTACACCTTC; CDR3: CASFPAGPGLGYTF
D: TRBD2; V: TRBV5-1; size: -; J: TRBJ2-6; DNA: TGCGCCAGCAGCACCCGGACTAGCGGCTCTGGGGCCAACGTCCTGACTTTC; CDR3: CASSTRTSGSGANVLTF
D: -; V: TRBV20-1; size: few; J: TRBJ2-2; DNA: TGCAGTGCCCAGCGGACCGGGGAGCTGTTTTTT; CDR3: CSAQRTGELFF
D: -; V: TRBV6-5; size: -; J: TRBJ2-7; DNA: TGTGCCAGCAGTTACTCGGTTCAGGGGTATCGGGAGCAGTACTTC; CDR3: CASSYSVQGYREQYF
D: -; V: TRBV6-5; size: -; J: TRBJ2-2; DNA: TGTGCCAGCAGCCGACGAACCGGGGAGCTGTTTTTT; CDR3: CASSRRTGELFF
D: -; V: TRBV30; size: -; J: TRBJ1-3; DNA: TGTGCCTGGAACCCCTCTGGAAACACCATATATTTT; CDR3: CAWNPSGNTIYF
D: -; V: TRBV5-4; size: -; J: TRBJ2-3; DNA: TGTGCCAGCAGCTTGGGGGCCAGTAGATCGGGGACAGATACGCAGTATTTT; CDR3: CASSLGASRSGTDTQYF
D: -; V: TRBV11-2; size: -; J: TRBJ2-3; DNA: TGTGCCAGCAGCCTCCCCCCGGACCCTAGCACAGATACGCAGTATTTT; CDR3: CASSLPPDPSTDTQYF
D: TRBD1; V: TRBV14; size: -; J: TRBJ1-2; DNA: TGTGCCAGCAGCCTCCCAGGGGGCTTCTATGGCTACACCTTC; CDR3: CASSLPGGFYGYTF
D: -; V: TRBV6-5; size: -; J: TRBJ2-7; DNA: TGTGCCAGCAGTCGACAGATGAGCTACGACGGGCAGTACTTC; CDR3: CASSRQMSYDGQYF
D: -; V: TRBV30; size: -; J: TRBJ1-2; DNA: TGTGCCTGGGTAGCGGAGCGCGACTATGGCTACACCTTC; CDR3: CAWVAERDYGYTF
D: -; V: TRBV4-3; size: -; J: TRBJ1-2; DNA: TGCGCCAGCAGCCAAGACAGGGTAAACTATGGCTACACCTTC; CDR3: CASSQDRVNYGYTF
D: -; V: TRBV11-2; size: -; J: TRBJ2-3; DNA: TGTGCCAGCAGCTTTGTAGGGTATGTCACAGATACGCAGTATTTT; CDR3: CASSFVGYVTDTQYF
D: -; V: TRBV6-5; size: once; J: TRBJ2-4; DNA: TGTGCCAGCAGTTCCAGAGAAATCGTGAGCATTCAGTACTTC; CDR3: CASSSREIVSIQYF
D: -; V: TRBV19; size: -; J: TRBJ2-3; DNA: TGTGCCAGTAGTATAGAGCTAGGGCGAAGTGGAGATACGCAGTATTTT; CDR3: CASSIELGRSGDTQYF
D: TRBD1; V: TRBV11-2; size: -; J: TRBJ2-7; DNA: TGTGCCAGCAGCGTGGACAGGGGCTCCTACGAGCAGTACTTC; CDR3: CASSVDRGSYEQYF
D: -; V: TRBV5-1; size: -; J: TRBJ2-1; DNA: TGCGCCAGCCGGATGGACGGCGTCTCCTACAATGAGCAGTTCTTC; CDR3: CASRMDGVSYNEQFF
D: -; V: TRBV9; size: -; J: TRBJ2-5; DNA: TGTGCCAGCAGCGCCAGGGAAGAGACCCAGTACTTC; CDR3: CASSAREETQYF
D: TRBD2; V: TRBV6-5; size: -; J: TRBJ2-1; DNA: TGTGCCAGCTCTAGCGGGAGTAGCGGCAATGAGCAGTTCTTC; CDR3: CASSSGSSGNEQFF
D: -; V: TRBV9; size: -; J: TRBJ1-6; DNA: TGTGCCAGCAGCGGTGGGAATTCACCCCTCCACTTT; CDR3: CASSGGNSPLHF
D: -; V: TRBV6-1; size: few; J: TRBJ1-4; DNA: TGTGCCAGCAGTGAAGCGGGACAACCGGGAGGGAAACTGTTTTTT; CDR3: CASSEAGQPGGKLFF
D: TRBD1; V: TRBV7-2; size: few; J: TRBJ1-6; DNA: TGTGCCAGCAGCTTAGACCGGGACAGGAATTCACCCCTCCACTTT; CDR3: CASSLDRDRNSPLHF
D: TRBD1; V: TRBV30; size: -; J: TRBJ1-2; DNA: TGTGCCTGGAGAGGGGGCGGCTATGGCTACACCTTC; CDR3: CAWRGGGYGYTF